This is a list of T cell receptor beta chains from one sample in a study of T cell responses to AZD1222 COVID-19 vaccine. Profiled with immunoSEQ multiplex PCR; TCRdb holds only in-frame clones, not every one. Of approximately 200,000 clones in the sample, around 94% were seen once. Sequenced here: peripheral blood, sampled 28 days after the second dose of the MenACWY control vaccine. The receptors here all came from an adult who received the MenACWY meningococcal vaccine as a control. CDR3s leave out the opening cysteine and the closing phenylalanine or tryptophan.

V gene	J gene	CDR3 protein
TRBV2	TRBJ1-5	ASSALVQGGQPQH
TRBV28	TRBJ2-7	ASSSWDTGYYEQY
TRBV7-9	TRBJ1-5	ASSLVGPGYQPQH
TRBV28	TRBJ2-1	ASNSHGLAGHNEQF
TRBV6-4	TRBJ2-3	ASSDSSSSGGAHTQY
TRBV6-5	TRBJ2-6	ASSYSGGNGANVLT
TRBV7-3	TRBJ2-1	ASSLTGTSGYNEQF
TRBV4-1	TRBJ2-3	ASSQDGSGSTDTQY
TRBV2	TRBJ2-1	ASSEQGPHNEQF
TRBV6-6	TRBJ1-4	ASSYVSGQWVEKLF
TRBV6-2/TRBV6-3	TRBJ1-3	ASSYDYPGGNTIY
TRBV16	TRBJ1-4	ASSRGQGNEKLF
TRBV6-2/TRBV6-3	TRBJ1-1	ASSYEGKAF
TRBV18	TRBJ2-7	ASSPRDNVYEQY
TRBV15	TRBJ1-1	ATTAGMNTEAF
TRBV10-3	TRBJ2-3	AISTGGQGDTQY
TRBV28	TRBJ1-1	ASTPDLNTEAF
TRBV28	TRBJ2-7	ASSGYREAYEQY
TRBV5-4	TRBJ2-2	ASSPWGLTNTGELF
TRBV30	TRBJ2-7	AWSGTPGREQY
TRBV6-5	TRBJ1-2	ASSYSRGAGGYT
TRBV5-1	TRBJ2-7	ASSPSRDEQY
TRBV28	TRBJ2-7	ASSSRDSEQY
TRBV4-3	TRBJ1-1	ASSQDRNTEAF
TRBV21-1	TRBJ2-7	ASSAGQRPDYEQY
TRBV14	TRBJ1-6	ASSQGQGASPLH
TRBV14	TRBJ2-2	ASSLKLTGANTGELF
TRBV27	TRBJ2-3	ASSFLQGTDTQY
TRBV6-2/TRBV6-3	TRBJ1-5	ASSYTGYGQPQH
TRBV10-3	TRBJ1-5	AISDPAYGNQPQH
TRBV5-1	TRBJ2-3	ASSLDDGDTQY
TRBV30	TRBJ1-4	AWGTGTNEKLF
TRBV13	TRBJ2-7	ASTPWGLAGGHTYEQY
TRBV6-5	TRBJ2-7	ASSPLQGPTYEQY
TRBV27	TRBJ2-2	ASSLFPSGGPANTGELF
TRBV7-9	TRBJ2-2	ASSSGLSTGELF
TRBV28	TRBJ1-5	ASSSSGTHYQPQH
TRBV6-2/TRBV6-3	TRBJ1-5	ASSWTGGQPQH
TRBV2	TRBJ1-4	ASARGGPGDEKLF
TRBV7-9	TRBJ2-7	ASSLIEGRQGAGEQY
TRBV12-3/TRBV12-4	TRBJ2-7	ASSFGRFYEQY
TRBV7-3	TRBJ2-1	ASSSGAMGLRGQF
TRBV27	TRBJ2-7	ASSLGGTSYEQY
TRBV5-1	TRBJ2-5	ASRFDVAGVSKTQY
TRBV14	TRBJ2-1	ASSQDQDGVLPPYNEQF